Listed below are T cell receptor beta chains from one sample, sequenced in a study of blood T cells in healthy people across ages. TCRdb recomputed calls from the 5' RACE reads with MiXCR, one row per CDR3 protein. The sample consists of more than 1,000,000 distinct CDR3 sequences, under 30% of them appearing once. The data were also submitted as part of a second study, on T cells of mothers and their children.

Sequencing was carried out using blood. These receptors were taken from a girl under 10 years old in good health. The CDR3 runs from the conserved cysteine through the conserved F or W. A D gene is named only where the DNA matches it firmly. Clone size is shown for a subset of rows, as once, few, many or a class of expanded clone.

>TRBJ2-3|few|TRBV21-1|NA
CASSKAENTSTDTQYF
TGTGCCAGCAGCAAAGCTGAGAATACTAGCACAGATACGCAGTATTTT
>TRBJ2-1|few|TRBV5-1|TRBD1
CASSTGQGLNNEQFF
TGCGCCAGCAGCACCGGACAGGGACTCAACAATGAGCAGTTCTTC
>TRBJ1-1|few|TRBV12-3/TRBV12-4|NA
CASSLRVNTAEAFF
TGCGCCAGCAGTTTACGGGTTAATACGGCTGAAGCTTTCTTT
>TRBJ2-2|NA|TRBV3-1|NA
CASSRGSENTGELFF
TGTGCCAGCAGCCGGGGGTCGGAGAACACCGGGGAGCTGTTTTTT
>TRBJ2-5|few|TRBV20-1|TRBD2
CSATPLAGDGAETQYF
TGCAGTGCTACACCTCTAGCGGGAGATGGTGCAGAGACCCAGTACTTC
>TRBJ1-1|NA|TRBV12-3/TRBV12-4|NA
CASSSLDSSAFMNTEAFF
TGTGCCAGCAGCTCCCTAGACAGCAGCGCTTTCATGAACACTGAAGCTTTCTTT
>TRBJ2-3|few|TRBV6-5|NA
CASRTYGTDTQYF
TGTGCCAGCAGGACCTACGGCACAGATACGCAGTATTTT
>TRBJ1-4|NA|TRBV7-2|NA
CASSGRLGNEKLFF
TGTGCCAGCAGCGGTCGACTGGGGAATGAAAAACTGTTTTTT
>TRBJ2-7|few|TRBV6-1|NA
CVSSEGPYEQYF
TGTGTCAGCAGTGAAGGACCGTACGAGCAGTACTTC
>TRBJ2-4|NA|TRBV20-1|NA
CSADTFASKNIQYF
TGCAGTGCTGATACCTTTGCTAGCAAAAACATTCAGTACTTC
>TRBJ2-2|NA|TRBV2|NA
CASSVDTPFTGELFF
TGTGCCAGCAGTGTCGACACCCCATTCACCGGGGAGCTGTTTTTT
>TRBJ2-5|few|TRBV7-9|TRBD2
CASSLATSGGAEETQYF
TGTGCCAGCAGCTTAGCCACTAGCGGGGGGGCAGAAGAGACCCAGTACTTC
>TRBJ1-1|NA|TRBV7-9|TRBD1
CASREDRVAEAFF
TGTGCCAGCAGGGAAGACAGGGTGGCTGAAGCTTTCTTT
>TRBJ2-6|NA|TRBV6-6|NA
CASSSQGPGANVLTF
TGTGCCAGCAGCTCACAGGGACCTGGGGCCAACGTCCTGACTTTC
>TRBJ2-3|few|TRBV9|NA
CASSVVPKEATDTQYF
TGTGCCAGCAGCGTAGTCCCCAAGGAGGCCACAGATACGCAGTATTTT
>TRBJ2-5|NA|TRBV6-5|TRBD1
CASGTWTGGRYQETQYF
TGTGCCAGTGGGACCTGGACAGGCGGTCGGTACCAAGAGACCCAGTACTTC
>TRBJ2-7|few|TRBV20-1|NA
CSAPRKGSYEQYF
TGCAGTGCCCCAAGGAAGGGGTCCTACGAGCAGTACTTC
>TRBJ2-5|NA|TRBV9|NA
CASSAPTEQETQYF
TGTGCCAGCAGCGCCCCGACGGAGCAAGAGACCCAGTACTTC
>TRBJ2-5|few|TRBV7-9|NA
CASSWTKGGETQYF
TGTGCCAGCAGCTGGACAAAAGGGGGGGAGACCCAGTACTTC
>TRBJ2-5|few|TRBV4-1|TRBD2
CASSPGTSGGYRKFF
TGCGCCAGCAGCCCAGGAACTAGCGGGGGATATCGTAAGTTCTTC
>TRBJ2-1|NA|TRBV24-1|TRBD1
CATSDYSGTGDFNYNEQFF
TGTGCCACCAGTGATTACTCCGGGACAGGGGACTTCAACTACAATGAGCAGTTCTTC
>TRBJ2-5|NA|TRBV7-2|TRBD2
CASTLTSGGTETQYF
TGTGCCAGCACCCTAACTAGCGGGGGAACGGAGACCCAGTACTTC